The TCR beta chain described here comes from a study of blood T cell repertoires in COVID-19. Study-wide context: Acute and convalescent COVID-19 samples came from the United States, Italy and Spain. T cells, B-cell-depleted T cells, or PBMCs supplied cDNA or gDNA.

The sample holds one count of this clone. As handled by the study authors: Estimation of nucleated cell counts was performed using reference gene primer amplification. This table comes from immunoSEQ multiplex PCR, and its TCRdb copy is limited to in-frame clones, with some not included. The V and J calls and clone size come from that table; D and trimming were worked out from the DNA. The sample has fewer than 35,000 clones, 70% to 90% seen once; the top ten hold about 23%. Trimming shortened V by 3 bases and J by 5 bases, and 11 bases separated the two germline ends. This CDR3 has 13 amino acids. The V gene's germline CDR1 is MDHEN and CDR2 SYDVKM.

The V gene is TRBV28, the J gene TRBJ2-7; maybe TRBD1 (6 bases). Sequences were obtained from peripheral blood. The TCR originated in a woman older than 75 with active or convalescent COVID-19. CDR3 sequence: CASSFTGNNEQYF. The CDR3 nucleotides read TGTGCCAGCAGTTTCACAGGGAACAACGAGCAGTACTTC. Full variable domain (outside the CDR3, taken from reference TRBV28 and TRBJ2-7): DVKVTQSSRYLVKRTGEKVFLECVQDMDHENMFWYRQDPGLGLRLIYFSYDVKMKEKGDIPEGYSVSREKKERFSLILESASTNQTSMYLCASSFTGNNEQYFGPGTRLTVT.